This entry features one T cell receptor beta chain sequence. Its binding antigen is unknown. Base qualities are not at hand, and no much larger clone is one base apart. Trimming takes 3 bases from V and 7 bases from J, and the germline ends sit 16 bases apart. The germline V gene sets CDR1 to SNHLY and CDR2 to FYNNEI. The CDR3 measures 14 amino acids from cysteine to phenylalanine. Just the 42-base CDR3 DNA is kept, in frame starting at base 1. Library preparation employed 5' RACE. Sequencing used an Illumina HiSeq 2500. A second 7 to 11 cycle PCR used a sample-barcoded 5' primer and a J-beta primer mix. A unique molecular identifier was introduced onto each TCR beta cDNA molecule by a template-switch 5' adaptor carrying 12 random nucleotides. Each sample yielded at least 3 million CDR3-containing paired-end reads. First-strand cDNA was synthesized from all RNA with the Mint cDNA synthesis kit, primed by a TRBC-specific oligonucleotide. Following uracil-DNA glycosylase treatment, a first 18-cycle PCR with universal primers M1SS and BC2_uni_R was performed on all cDNA. Concerning the study's data processing: For normalization, 1 million high-quality reads were randomly selected from each sample, with every read carrying a distinct molecular identifier. Reads with shared molecular identifiers were discarded instead of being binned into consensus sequences. MiTCR, set to a Q25 quality threshold and the strictest error-elimination algorithm, was used for CDR3 identification, clonotype clustering and error correction. A nonparametric unseen species model with Euler transformation was used to estimate lower-bound total TCR beta diversity. TCRdb reran the public reads through fastp at Q25 and MiXCR, keeping productive beta chains. Rows are unified per CDR3 protein, each entry keeping the most common DNA and genes. TCRdb's processing, not the authors', yielded these V and J calls. Here the sample has over a million distinct CDR3 sequences; 40% to 45% occur a single time. The ten top clones hold over 15% of the sample.

This sample stems from a study of blood T cells in healthy people across ages (dated by TCRdb to between 2014 and 2017). For context, the study as a whole: In model experiments, roughly one uniquely barcoded TCR beta cDNA molecule per two T cells was captured by template switching. The donors were divided into four age groups: young (average around 16 years), middle-aged (about 39), aged (approximately 62) and long-lived (around 80). The study measured age-related changes in TCR beta repertoire diversity using deep sequencing normalized with unique cDNA molecular identifiers. Two additional independent replicas of 1 million unique cDNA reads from the same blood draw were analyzed for two donors (one aged 18 to 30 and one aged 80 or older). To avoid experimental bias, donors of different ages were spread randomly across the sequencing lanes.

Donors were 40 or so systemically healthy Caucasian individuals from Russia aged 6 to 90 years. Ten milliliters of peripheral blood were drawn from each donor into EDTA-treated Vacutainer tubes. Ficoll-Paque density-gradient centrifugation was used to isolate PBMCs, with at least 6 million per sample. Trizol reagent was used to extract total RNA from the PBMCs, yielding at least 5.5 micrograms per sample. The percentages of naive CD45RAhigh/CD27high T cells were determined by flow cytometry on a PBMC aliquot from every donor. Overall study outcomes, separate from this receptor: Donor CMV infection status was unknown, potentially confounding age-related changes in expanded clonotypes. Estimates of total diversity based on one million sequenced T cells were regarded as lower bounds and as underestimates. The long-lived group showed more naive CD4+ T cells, fewer expanded clones and increased TCR diversity than the aged group, suggesting age selection. As age increased, observed TCR beta diversity per million T cells dropped in a roughly linear way, and a significant reduction was already evident by age about 40. Bulk unsorted PBMC profiling prevented conclusive comparison of naive and antigen-experienced compartments. Observed TCR beta diversity correlated strongly with the percentage of naive T cells measured by flow cytometry.

Sequencing used blood. The chain was built from TRBV2 and TRBJ2-7; TRBD2 could be the D gene, as 5 bases match. The TCR originated in a woman aged 60-75 years in good health. The CDR3 protein sequence reads: CASSDRIALSEQYF. The sequenced DNA is TGTGCCAGCAGTGACCGTATAGCGCTCAGTGAGCAGTACTTC.